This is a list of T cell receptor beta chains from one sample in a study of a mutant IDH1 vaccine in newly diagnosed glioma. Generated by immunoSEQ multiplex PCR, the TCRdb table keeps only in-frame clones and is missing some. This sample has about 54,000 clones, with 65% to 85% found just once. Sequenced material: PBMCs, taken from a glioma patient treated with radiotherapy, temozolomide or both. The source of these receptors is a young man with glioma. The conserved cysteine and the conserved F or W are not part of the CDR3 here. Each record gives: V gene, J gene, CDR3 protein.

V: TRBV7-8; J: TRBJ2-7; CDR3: ASSLTGPPYEQY
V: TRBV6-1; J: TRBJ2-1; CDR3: ASSARLAGSNEQF
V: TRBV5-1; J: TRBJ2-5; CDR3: ASSFPDRGGSETQY
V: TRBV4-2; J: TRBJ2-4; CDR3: ASSQEMTSGRNIQY
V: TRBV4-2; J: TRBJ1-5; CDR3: ASSQWTGGNQPQH
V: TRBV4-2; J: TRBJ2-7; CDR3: ASSQGLADYYEQY
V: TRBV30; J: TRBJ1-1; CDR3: AWSVVVAEAF
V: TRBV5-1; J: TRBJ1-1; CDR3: ASSLGQSNTEAF
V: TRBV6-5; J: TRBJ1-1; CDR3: ASSYGRGGTEAF
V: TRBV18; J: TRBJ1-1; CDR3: ASSPEAGTEAF
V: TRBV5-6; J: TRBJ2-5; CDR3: ASSLGQAQETQY
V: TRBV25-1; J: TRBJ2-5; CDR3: ASSGFLGQGAERETQY
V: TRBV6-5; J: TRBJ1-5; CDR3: ASRRQGNNQPQH
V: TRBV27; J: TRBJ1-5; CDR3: ASSAQRYSNQPQH
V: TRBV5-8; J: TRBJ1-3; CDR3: ASSRRGLSSGNTIY
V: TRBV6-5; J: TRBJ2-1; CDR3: ASSYSRQGAYEQF
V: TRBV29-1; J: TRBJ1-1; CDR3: SVVTFMKGINTEAF
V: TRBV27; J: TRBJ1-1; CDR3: ASSLFRGTEAF
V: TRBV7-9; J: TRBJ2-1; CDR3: ASSTYNEQF
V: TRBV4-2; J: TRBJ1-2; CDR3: ASSPGLGRGYT
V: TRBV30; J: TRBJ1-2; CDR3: ACQKGQGQTGYGYT
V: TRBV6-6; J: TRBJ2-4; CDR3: ASRETGTRDIQY
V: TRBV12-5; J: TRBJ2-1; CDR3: ASGSSPSGINYNEQF
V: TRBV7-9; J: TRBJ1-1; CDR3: ASSLMGQGLEAF
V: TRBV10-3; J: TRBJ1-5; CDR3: AINGGGNQPQH
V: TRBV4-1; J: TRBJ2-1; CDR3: ASSHLAGGVHNEQF
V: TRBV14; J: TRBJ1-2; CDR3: ASSQGPFNYGYT
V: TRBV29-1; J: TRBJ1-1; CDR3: SGLVYTEAF
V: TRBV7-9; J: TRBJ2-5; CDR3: ASSLVRGGQETQY
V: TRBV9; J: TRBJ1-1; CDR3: ASSVDDTPGNTEAF
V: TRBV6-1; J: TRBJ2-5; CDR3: ASRNNRGGETQY
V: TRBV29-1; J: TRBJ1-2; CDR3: SAADYGYT
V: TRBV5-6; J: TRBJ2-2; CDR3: ASSFPGRSGELF
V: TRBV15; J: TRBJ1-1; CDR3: ATSSEAHRDEAF
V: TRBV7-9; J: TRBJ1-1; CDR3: ASSLTSRGLNTEAF
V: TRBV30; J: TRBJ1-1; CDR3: ACNREVVMNTEAF